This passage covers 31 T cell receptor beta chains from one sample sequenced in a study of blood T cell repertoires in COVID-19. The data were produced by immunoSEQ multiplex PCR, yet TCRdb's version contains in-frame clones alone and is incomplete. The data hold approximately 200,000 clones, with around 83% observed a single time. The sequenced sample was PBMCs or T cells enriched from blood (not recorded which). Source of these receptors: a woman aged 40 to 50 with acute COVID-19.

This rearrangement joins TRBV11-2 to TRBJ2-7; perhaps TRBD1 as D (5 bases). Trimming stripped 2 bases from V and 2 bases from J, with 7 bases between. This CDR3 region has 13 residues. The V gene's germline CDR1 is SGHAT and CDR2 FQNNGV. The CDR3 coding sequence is TGTGCCAGCAGCTTATCGACAGCCTACGAGCAGTACTTC. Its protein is CASSLSTAYEQYF. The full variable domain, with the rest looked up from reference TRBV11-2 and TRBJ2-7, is EAGVAQSPRYKIIEKRQSVAFWCNPISGHATLYWYQQILGQGPKLLIQFQNNGVVDDSQLPKDRFSAERLKGVDSTLKIQPAKLEDSAVYLCASSLSTAYEQYFGPGTRLTVT.

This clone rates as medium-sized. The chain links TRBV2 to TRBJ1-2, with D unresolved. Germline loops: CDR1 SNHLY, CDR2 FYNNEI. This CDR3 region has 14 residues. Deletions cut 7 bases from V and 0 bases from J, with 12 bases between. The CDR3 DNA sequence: TGTGCCAGCAAGTCTACTCCTTCTAACTATGGCTACACCTTC. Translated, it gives CASKSTPSNYGYTF.

This CDR3 is CASSSQPSGRNVDEQFF. The CDR3 DNA reads TGTGCCAGCAGCTCCCAACCTAGCGGGAGAAACGTCGATGAGCAGTTCTTC. The V call is TRBV7-3, the J call TRBJ2-1; 10 nucleotides line up with TRBD2. CDR3 size: 17 residues. Germline CDR1 is SGHTA and CDR2 is FQGTGA. V lost 4 bases to trimming and J lost 8 bases; unmatched junction nucleotides: 14. The complete variable domain, with remaining parts taken from reference TRBV7-3 and TRBJ2-1, reads GAGVSQTPSNKVTEKGKYVELRCDPISGHTALYWYRQSLGQGPEFLIYFQGTGAADDSGLPNDRFFAVRPEGSVSTLKIQRTERGDSAVYLCASSSQPSGRNVDEQFFGPGTRLTVL.

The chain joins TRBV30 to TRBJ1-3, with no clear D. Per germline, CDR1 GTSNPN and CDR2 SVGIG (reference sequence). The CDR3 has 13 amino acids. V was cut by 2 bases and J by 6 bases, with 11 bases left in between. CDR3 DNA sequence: TGTGCCTGGAGTAACACCGGGTTAAACACCATATATTTT. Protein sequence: CAWSNTGLNTIYF.

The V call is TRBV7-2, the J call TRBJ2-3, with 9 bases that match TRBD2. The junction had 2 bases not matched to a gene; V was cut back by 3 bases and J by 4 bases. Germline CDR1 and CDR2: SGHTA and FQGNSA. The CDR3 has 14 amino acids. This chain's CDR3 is CASSFSGSSDTQYF. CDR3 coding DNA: TGTGCCAGCAGCTTTAGCGGGAGTTCAGATACGCAGTATTTT.

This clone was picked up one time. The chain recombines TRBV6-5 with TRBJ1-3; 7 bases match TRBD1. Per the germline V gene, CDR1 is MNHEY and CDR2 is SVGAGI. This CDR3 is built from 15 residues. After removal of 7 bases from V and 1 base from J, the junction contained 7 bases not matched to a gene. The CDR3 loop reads CASNTTGTSGNTIYF. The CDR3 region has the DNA TGTGCCAGCAACACGACAGGGACTTCTGGAAACACCATATATTTT.

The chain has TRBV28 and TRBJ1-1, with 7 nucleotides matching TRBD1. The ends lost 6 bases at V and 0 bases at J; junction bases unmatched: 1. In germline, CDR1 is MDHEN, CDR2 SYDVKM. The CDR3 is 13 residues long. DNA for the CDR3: TGTGCCAGCAGCGGGACAGTGAACACTGAAGCTTTCTTT. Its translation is CASSGTVNTEAFF.

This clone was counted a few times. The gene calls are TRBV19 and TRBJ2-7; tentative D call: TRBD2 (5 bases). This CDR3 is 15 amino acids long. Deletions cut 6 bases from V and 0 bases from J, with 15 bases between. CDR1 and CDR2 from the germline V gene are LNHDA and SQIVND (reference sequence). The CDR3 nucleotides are TGTGCCAGTAGCCGAAGCGGATTAAACTCCTACGAGCAGTACTTC. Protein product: CASSRSGLNSYEQYF.

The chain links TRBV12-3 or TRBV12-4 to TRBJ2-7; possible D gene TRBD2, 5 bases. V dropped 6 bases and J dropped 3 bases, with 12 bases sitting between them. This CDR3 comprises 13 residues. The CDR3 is CASSSFRDYEQYF. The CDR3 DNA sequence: TGTGCCAGCAGCTCTTTTCGGGACTACGAGCAGTACTTC.

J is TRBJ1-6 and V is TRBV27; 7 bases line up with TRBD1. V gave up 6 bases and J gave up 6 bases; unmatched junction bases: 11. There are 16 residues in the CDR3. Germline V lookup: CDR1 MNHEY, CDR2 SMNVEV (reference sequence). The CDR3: CASRRDSRSLNSPLHF. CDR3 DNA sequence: TGTGCCAGCAGGAGGGACAGTCGATCCCTTAATTCACCCCTCCACTTT.

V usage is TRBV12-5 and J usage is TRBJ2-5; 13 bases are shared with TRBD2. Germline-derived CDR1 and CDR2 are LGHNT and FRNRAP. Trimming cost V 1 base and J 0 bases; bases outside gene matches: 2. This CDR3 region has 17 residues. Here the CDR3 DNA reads TGTGCTAGTGGTTTGGGACTAGCGGGGGGCTACCAAGAGACCCAGTACTTC. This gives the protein CASGLGLAGGYQETQYF.

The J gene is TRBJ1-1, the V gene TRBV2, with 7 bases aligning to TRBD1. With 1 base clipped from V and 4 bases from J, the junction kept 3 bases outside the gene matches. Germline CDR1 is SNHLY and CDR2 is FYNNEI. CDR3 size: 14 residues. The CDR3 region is CASSEGRGVTEAFF. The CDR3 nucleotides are TGTGCCAGCAGTGAAGGCAGGGGGGTCACTGAAGCTTTCTTT.

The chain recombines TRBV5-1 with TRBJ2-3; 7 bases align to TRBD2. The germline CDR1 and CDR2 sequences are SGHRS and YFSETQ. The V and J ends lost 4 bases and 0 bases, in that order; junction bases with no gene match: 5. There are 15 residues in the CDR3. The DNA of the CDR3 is TGCGCCAGCAGCCAACTAGCGAGAAGCACAGATACGCAGTATTTT. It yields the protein CASSQLARSTDTQYF.

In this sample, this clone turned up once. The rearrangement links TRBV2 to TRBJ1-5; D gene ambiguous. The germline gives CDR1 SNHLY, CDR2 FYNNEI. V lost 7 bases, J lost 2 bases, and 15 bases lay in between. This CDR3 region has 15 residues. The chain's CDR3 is CASNLRSTGNQPQHF. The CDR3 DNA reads TGTGCCAGCAACCTCCGGTCCACCGGCAATCAGCCCCAGCATTTT.

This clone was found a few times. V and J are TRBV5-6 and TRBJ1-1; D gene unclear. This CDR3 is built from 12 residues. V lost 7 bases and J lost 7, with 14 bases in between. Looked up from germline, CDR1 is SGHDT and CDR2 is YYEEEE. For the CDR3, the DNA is TGTGCCAGCCAGAAGGACGGGGTTGAAGCTTTCTTT. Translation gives CASQKDGVEAFF.

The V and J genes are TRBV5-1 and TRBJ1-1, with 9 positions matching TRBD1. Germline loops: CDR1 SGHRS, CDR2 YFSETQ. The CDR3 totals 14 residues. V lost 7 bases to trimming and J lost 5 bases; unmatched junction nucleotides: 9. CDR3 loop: CASRGQGRETEAFF. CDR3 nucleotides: TGCGCCAGCCGGGGACAGGGAAGGGAGACTGAAGCTTTCTTT. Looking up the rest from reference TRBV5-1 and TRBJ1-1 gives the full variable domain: KAGVTQTPRYLIKTRGQQVTLSCSPISGHRSVSWYQQTPGQGLQFLFEYFSETQRNKGNFPGRFSGRQFSNSRSEMNVSTLELGDSALYLCASRGQGRETEAFFGQGTRLTVV.

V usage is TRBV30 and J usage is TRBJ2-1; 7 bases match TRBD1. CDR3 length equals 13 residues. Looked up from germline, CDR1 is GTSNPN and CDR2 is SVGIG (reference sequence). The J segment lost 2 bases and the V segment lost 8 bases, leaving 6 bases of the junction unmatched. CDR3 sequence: CAGAGGPYNEQFF. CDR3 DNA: TGTGCCGGTGCAGGGGGACCCTACAATGAGCAGTTCTTC. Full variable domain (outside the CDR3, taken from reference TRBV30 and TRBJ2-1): SQTIHQWPATLVQPVGSPLSLECTVEGTSNPNLYWYRQAAGRGLQLLFYSVGIGQISSEVPQNLSASRPQDRQFILSSKKLLLSDSGFYLCAGAGGPYNEQFFGPGTRLTVL.

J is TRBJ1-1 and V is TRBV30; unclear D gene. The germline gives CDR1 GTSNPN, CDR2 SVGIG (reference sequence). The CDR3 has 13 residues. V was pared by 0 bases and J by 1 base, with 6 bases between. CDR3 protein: CAWSVWQNTEAFF. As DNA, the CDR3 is TGTGCCTGGAGTGTATGGCAGAACACTGAAGCTTTCTTT.

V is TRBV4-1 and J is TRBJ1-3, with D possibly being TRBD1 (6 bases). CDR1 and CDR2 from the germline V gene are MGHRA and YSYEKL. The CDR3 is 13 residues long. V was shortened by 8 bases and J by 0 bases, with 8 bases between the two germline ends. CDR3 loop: CASQDSSGNTIYF. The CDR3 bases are TGCGCCAGCCAGGACAGCTCTGGAAACACCATATATTTT.

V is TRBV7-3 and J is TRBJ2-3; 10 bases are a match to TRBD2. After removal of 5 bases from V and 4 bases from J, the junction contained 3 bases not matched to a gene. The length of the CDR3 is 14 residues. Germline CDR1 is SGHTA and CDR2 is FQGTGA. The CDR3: CASSQSGGADTQYF. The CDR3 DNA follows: TGTGCCAGCAGCCAAAGCGGGGGGGCAGATACGCAGTATTTT.

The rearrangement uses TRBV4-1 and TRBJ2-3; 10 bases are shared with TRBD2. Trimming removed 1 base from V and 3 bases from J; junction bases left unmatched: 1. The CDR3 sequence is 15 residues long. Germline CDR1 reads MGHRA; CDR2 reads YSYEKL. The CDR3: CASSQASGSTDTQYF. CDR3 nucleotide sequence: TGCGCCAGCAGCCAAGCTAGCGGGAGTACAGATACGCAGTATTTT.

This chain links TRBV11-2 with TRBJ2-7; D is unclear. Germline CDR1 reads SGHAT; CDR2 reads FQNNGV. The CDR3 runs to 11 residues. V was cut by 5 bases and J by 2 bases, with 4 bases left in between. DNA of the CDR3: TGTGCCAGCAGCCTAACCTACGAGCAGTACTTC. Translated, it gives CASSLTYEQYF.

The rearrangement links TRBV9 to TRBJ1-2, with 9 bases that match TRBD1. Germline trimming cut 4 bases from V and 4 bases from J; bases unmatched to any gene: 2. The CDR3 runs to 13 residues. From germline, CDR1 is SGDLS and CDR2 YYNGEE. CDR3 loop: CASSPTGGYGYTF. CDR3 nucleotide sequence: TGTGCCAGCAGCCCGACAGGGGGCTATGGCTACACCTTC.

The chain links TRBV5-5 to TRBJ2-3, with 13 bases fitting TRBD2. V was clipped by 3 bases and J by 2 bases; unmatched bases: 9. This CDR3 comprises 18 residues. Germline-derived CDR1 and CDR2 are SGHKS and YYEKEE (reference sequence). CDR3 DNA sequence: TGTGCCAGCAGCTCGTTTGGGACTAGCGGGATCCTCACAGATACGCAGTATTTT. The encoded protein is CASSSFGTSGILTDTQYF.

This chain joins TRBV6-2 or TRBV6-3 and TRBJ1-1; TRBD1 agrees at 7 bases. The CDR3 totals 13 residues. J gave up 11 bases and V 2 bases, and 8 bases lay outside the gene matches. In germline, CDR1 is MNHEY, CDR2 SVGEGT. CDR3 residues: CASSYRTGPLAFF. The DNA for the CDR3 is TGTGCCAGCAGTTACCGGACAGGTCCGTTGGCTTTCTTT.

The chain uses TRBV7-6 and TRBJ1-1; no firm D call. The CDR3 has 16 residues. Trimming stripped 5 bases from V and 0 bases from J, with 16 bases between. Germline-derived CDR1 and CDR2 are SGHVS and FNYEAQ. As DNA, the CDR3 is TGTGCCAGCAGCCCAGGTAGGAGGGCCATGAACACTGAAGCTTTCTTT. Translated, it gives CASSPGRRAMNTEAFF.

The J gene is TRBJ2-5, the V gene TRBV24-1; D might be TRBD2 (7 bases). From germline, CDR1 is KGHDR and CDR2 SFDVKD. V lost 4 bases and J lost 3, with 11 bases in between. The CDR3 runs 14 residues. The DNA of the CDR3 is TGTGCCACCAGTGAGGGGGGGCGAGAAGAGACCCAGTACTTC. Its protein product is CATSEGGREETQYF.

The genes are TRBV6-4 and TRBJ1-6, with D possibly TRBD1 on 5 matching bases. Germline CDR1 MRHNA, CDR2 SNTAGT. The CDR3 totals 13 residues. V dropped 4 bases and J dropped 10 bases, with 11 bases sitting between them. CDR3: CASSAGGGSPLHF. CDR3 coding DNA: TGTGCCAGCAGTGCCGGGGGGGGATCACCCCTCCACTTT.

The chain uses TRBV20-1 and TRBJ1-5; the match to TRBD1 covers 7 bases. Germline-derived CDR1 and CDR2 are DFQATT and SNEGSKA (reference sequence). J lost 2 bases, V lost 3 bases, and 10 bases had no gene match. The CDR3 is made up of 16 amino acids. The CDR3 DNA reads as TGCAGTGCTAGTCCAGGGGGGAGGTTTGGCAATCAGCCCCAGCATTTT. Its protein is CSASPGGRFGNQPQHF.

CDR3 region: CASSQGTSGGAANIQYF. The CDR3 region has the DNA TGTGCCAGCAGCCAAGGGACTAGCGGGGGGGCCGCAAACATTCAGTACTTC. The chain combines TRBV3-1 (or the pseudogene TRBV3-2) with TRBJ2-4; the match to TRBD2 covers 15 bases. Per the germline V gene, CDR1 is LGHDT and CDR2 is YNNKEL (reference sequence). The CDR3 totals 17 residues. The V and J ends lost 1 base and 6 bases, in that order; junction bases with no gene match: 4.

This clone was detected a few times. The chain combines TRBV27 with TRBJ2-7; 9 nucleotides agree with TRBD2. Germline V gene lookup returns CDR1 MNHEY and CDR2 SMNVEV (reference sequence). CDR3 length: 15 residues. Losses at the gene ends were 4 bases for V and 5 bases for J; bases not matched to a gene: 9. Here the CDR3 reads CASSYSGRTTNEQYF. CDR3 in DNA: TGTGCCAGCAGTTATAGCGGGAGAACTACAAACGAGCAGTACTTC.